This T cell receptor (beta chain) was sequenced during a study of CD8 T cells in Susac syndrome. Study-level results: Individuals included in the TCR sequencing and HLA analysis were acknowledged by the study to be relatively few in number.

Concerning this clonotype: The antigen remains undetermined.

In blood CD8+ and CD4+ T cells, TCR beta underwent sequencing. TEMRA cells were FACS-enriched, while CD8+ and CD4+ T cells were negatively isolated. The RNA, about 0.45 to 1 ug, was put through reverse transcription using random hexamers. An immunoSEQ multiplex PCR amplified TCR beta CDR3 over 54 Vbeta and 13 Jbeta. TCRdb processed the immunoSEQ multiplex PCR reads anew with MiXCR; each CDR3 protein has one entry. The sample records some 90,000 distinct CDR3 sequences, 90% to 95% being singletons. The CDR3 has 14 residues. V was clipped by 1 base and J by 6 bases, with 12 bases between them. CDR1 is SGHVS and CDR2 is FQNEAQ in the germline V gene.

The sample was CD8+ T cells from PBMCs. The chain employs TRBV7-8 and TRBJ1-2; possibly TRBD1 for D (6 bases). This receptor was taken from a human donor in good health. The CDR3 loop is CASSLGVSGDGYTF. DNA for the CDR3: TGTGCCAGCAGCTTAGGCGTGTCAGGGGATGGCTACACCTTC.